This note documents a single TCR beta chain sequence. A single count supports this clone. No cognate antigen has been identified for it. No quality values exist for individual bases; no much larger clone is one base distant. These data originate in a study of blood T cell repertoires in COVID-19 (TCRdb year 2020). Background for the entire study: Samples from collaborators originated in the United States, Italy and Spain and spanned both the acute and convalescent phases of COVID-19. The samples were drawn from the first 160 participants of the ongoing ImmuneRACE study and from 1,254 subjects provided by 6 global collaborators. The material from the prospective study consisted of cDNA or gDNA derived from T cells, B-cell-depleted T cells, or PBMCs. Where available, HLA class I and class II types were taken from metadata supplied by the sample provider and were not determined by assay-based typing. The repertoires were made available in a free public database intended to serve as a resource for research on the immune response to SARS-CoV-2. Nearly every sample came with metadata listing a de-identified subject ID, COVID-19 status, age in years and sex. The dataset comprised deeply sampled blood TCRbeta repertoires from subjects exposed to, actively infected with, or recovered from COVID-19. Broader findings and caveats from the paper: The amount of clinical and demographic metadata varied by source and participant and was provided uncurated.

The immunoSEQ Assay, a bias-controlled multiplex PCR, was used to amplify TCRbeta CDR3 regions from genomic DNA. The authors' pipeline ran thus. Within the assay, amplification of reference gene primers was used to estimate how many nucleated cells each sample contained. To quantify the absolute abundance of each unique TCRbeta CDR3 rearrangement, sequence reads were collapsed and filtered. Productive Simpson clonality was computed per sample as the square root of Simpson's diversity index over productive rearrangements. Held by TCRdb, this immuneACCESS table contains in-frame sequences only and omits some clones. Under half of the omission traces to an unresolved V gene where checked; the cause of the rest is unknown. D and trimming come from the DNA, and the V and J calls and clone size come from that table. The sample yields approximately 71,000 clones; 79% were counted once. Around 27% of the sample lies in the top ten.

Whole blood was collected in K2EDTA tubes by collaborating institutions according to the institutions' own protocols. Collaborator samples were shipped for TCRbeta analysis as frozen whole blood, isolated PBMCs, or DNA extracted from either sample type. This TCR was sampled from a man aged 55 to 70 with active or convalescent COVID-19. The material sequenced was peripheral blood.

The CDR3 sequence is CASSPRGGGNTEAFF. The DNA reads TGTGCCAGCAGTCCGAGGGGAGGGGGGAACACTGAAGCTTTCTTT. This chain is built from TRBV28 and TRBJ1-1; the D gene is perhaps TRBD1, on 6 matching bases. CDR1 and CDR2 are drawn from the germline V gene: MDHEN, SYDVKM. Measured from the cysteine to the phenylalanine, the CDR3 is 15 residues long. The DNA shown is the 45-base CDR3, in frame from base 1. Cut back by 5 bases and 1 base, the V and J ends lie 14 bases apart. Reference TRBV28 and TRBJ1-1 proteins supply the regions before and after the CDR3; the full variable domain is: DVKVTQSSRYLVKRTGEKVFLECVQDMDHENMFWYRQDPGLGLRLIYFSYDVKMKEKGDIPEGYSVSREKKERFSLILESASTNQTSMYLCASSPRGGGNTEAFFGQGTRLTVV.